These 2 T cell receptor beta chains share one sample of origin, sequenced in a study of cytomegalovirus exposure and HLA in healthy donors. Method: immunoSEQ multiplex PCR; TCRdb's copy keeps in-frame clones and lacks some. The sample includes 250,000 to 400,000 clones, roughly 87% of them seen just once. Sequencing used PBMCs. The receptors were gathered from a woman aged 25 to 45 in good health and CMV-seropositive.

This clone was recorded once. This chain uses TRBV11-2 with TRBJ2-1, with D possibly TRBD1 on 6 matching bases. This CDR3 comprises 12 residues. Germline values: CDR1 SGHAT, CDR2 FQNNGV. The V and J ends lost 4 bases and 7 bases respectively, with 8 bases between them. Here the CDR3 reads CASSWTANEQFF. The CDR3 nucleotides read TGTGCCAGCAGCTGGACAGCTAATGAGCAGTTCTTC.

V and J are TRBV11-2 and TRBJ1-1; perhaps TRBD1 as D (5 bases). Per germline, CDR1 SGHAT and CDR2 FQNNGV. The CDR3 runs 12 residues. Trimming took off 1 base at V and 9 bases at J, with 9 bases between the two ends. The CDR3 nucleotides are TGTGCCAGCAGCTTAGGGACAACTAAAGCTTTCTTT. Translation: CASSLGTTKAFF.